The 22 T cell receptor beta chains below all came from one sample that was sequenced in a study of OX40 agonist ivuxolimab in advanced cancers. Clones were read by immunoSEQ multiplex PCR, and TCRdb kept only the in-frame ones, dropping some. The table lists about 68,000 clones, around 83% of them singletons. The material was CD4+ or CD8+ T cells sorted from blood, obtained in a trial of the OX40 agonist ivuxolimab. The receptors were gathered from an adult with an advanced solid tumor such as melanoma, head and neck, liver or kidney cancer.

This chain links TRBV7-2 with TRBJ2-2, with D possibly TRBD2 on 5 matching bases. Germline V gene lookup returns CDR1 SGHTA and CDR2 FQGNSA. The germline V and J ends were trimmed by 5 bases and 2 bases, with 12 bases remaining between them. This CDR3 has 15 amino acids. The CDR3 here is CASSRTAGNTGELFF. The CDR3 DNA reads TGTGCCAGCAGCCGAACGGCGGGTAACACCGGGGAGCTGTTTTTT. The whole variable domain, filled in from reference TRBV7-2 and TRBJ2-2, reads GAGVSQSPSNKVTEKGKDVELRCDPISGHTALYWYRQSLGQGLEFLIYFQGNSAPDKSGLPSDRFSAERTGGSVSTLTIQRTQQEDSAVYLCASSRTAGNTGELFFGEGSRLTVL.

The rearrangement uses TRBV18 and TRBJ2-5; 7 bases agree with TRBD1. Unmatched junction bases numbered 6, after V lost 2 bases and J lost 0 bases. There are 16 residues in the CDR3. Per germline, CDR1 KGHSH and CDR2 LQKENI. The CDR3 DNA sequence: TGTGCCAGCTCACCATGGGCAGGGGGAAACCAAGAGACCCAGTACTTC. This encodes CASSPWAGGNQETQYF.

The CDR3 loop reads CASSGRPKLFF. The CDR3 DNA reads as TGTGCCAGCAGTGGGCGGCCAAAACTGTTTTTT. The rearrangement links TRBV6-1 to TRBJ1-4, with unresolved D. Trimming stripped 4 bases from V and 10 bases from J, with 7 bases between. The CDR3 is 11 amino acids. Germline-derived CDR1 and CDR2 are MNHNS and SASEGT.

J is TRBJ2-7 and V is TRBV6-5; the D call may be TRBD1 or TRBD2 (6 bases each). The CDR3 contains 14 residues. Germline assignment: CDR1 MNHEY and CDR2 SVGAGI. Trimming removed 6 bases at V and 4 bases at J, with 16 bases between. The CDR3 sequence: CASRLGQGGYEQYF. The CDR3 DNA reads TGTGCCAGCAGATTGGGTCAAGGGGGGTACGAGCAGTACTTC.

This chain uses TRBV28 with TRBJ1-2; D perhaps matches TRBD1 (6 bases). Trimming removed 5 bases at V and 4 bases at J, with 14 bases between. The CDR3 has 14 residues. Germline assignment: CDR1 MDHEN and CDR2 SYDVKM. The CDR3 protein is CASSGGGLIYGYTF. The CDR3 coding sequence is TGTGCCAGCAGTGGGGGGGGGCTGATCTATGGCTACACCTTC.

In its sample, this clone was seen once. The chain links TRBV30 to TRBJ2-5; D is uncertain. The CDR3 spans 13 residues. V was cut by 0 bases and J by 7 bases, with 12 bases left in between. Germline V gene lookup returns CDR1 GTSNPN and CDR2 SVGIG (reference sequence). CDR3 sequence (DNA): TGTGCCTGGAGTGTTTCGCAAGGCGGGACCCAGTACTTC. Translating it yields CAWSVSQGGTQYF.

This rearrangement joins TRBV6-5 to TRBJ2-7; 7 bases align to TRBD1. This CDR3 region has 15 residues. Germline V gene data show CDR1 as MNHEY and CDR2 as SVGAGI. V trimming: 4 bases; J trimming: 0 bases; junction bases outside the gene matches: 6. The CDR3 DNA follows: TGTGCCAGCAGTTCTCCCCGACAGGGCTCCTACGAGCAGTACTTC. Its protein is CASSSPRQGSYEQYF.

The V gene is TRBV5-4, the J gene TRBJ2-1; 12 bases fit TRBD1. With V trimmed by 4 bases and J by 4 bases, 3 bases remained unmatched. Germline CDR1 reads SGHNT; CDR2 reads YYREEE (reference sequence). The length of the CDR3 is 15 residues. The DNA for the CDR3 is TGTGCCAGCAGCCGGGGACAGGGGGCATACAATGAGCAGTTCTTC. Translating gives CASSRGQGAYNEQFF. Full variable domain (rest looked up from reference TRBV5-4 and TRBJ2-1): ETGVTQSPTHLIKTRGQQVTLRCSSQSGHNTVSWYQQALGQGPQFIFQYYREEENGRGNFPPRFSGLQFPNYSSELNVNALELDDSALYLCASSRGQGAYNEQFFGPGTRLTVL.

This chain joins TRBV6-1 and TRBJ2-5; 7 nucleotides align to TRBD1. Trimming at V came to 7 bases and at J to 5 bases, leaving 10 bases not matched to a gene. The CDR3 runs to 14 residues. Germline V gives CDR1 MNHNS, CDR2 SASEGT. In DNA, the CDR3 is TGTGCCAGCAATATAAGGGGGCAGGTCGAGACCCAGTACTTC. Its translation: CASNIRGQVETQYF.

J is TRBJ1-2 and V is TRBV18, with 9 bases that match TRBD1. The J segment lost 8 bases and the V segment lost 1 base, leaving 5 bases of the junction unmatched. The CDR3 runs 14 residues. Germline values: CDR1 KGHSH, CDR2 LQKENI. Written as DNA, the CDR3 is TGTGCCAGCTCACCACAACAGGGGGCGGAAGGCTACACCTTC. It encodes CASSPQQGAEGYTF.

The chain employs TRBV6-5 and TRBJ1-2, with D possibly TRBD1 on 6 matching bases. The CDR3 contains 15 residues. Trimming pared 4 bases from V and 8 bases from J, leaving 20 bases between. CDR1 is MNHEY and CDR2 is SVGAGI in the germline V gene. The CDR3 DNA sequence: TGTGCCAGCAGTTCCCGTGGGGGGGGCTTACGGGGCTACACCTTC. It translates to CASSSRGGGLRGYTF.

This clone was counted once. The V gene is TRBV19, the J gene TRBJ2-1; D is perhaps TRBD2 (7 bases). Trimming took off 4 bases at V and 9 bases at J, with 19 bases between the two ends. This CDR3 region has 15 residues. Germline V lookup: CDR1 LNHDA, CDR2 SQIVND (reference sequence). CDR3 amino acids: CASSNLLGGVGEQFF. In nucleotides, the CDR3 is TGTGCCAGTAGTAATTTACTAGGGGGGGTCGGTGAGCAGTTCTTC. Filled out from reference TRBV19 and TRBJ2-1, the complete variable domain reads DGGITQSPKYLFRKEGQNVTLSCEQNLNHDAMYWYRQDPGQGLRLIYYSQIVNDFQKGDIAEGYSVSREKKESFPLTVTSAQKNPTAFYLCASSNLLGGVGEQFFGPGTRLTVL.

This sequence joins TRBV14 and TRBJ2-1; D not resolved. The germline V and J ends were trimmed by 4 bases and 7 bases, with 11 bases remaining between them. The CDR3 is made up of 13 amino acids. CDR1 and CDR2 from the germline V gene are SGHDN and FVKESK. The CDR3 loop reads CASSPWTSNEQFF. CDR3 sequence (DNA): TGTGCCAGCAGCCCTTGGACCTCAAATGAGCAGTTCTTC.

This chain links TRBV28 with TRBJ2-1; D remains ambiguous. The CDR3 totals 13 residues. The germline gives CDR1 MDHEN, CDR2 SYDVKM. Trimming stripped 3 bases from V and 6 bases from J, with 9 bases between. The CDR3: CASSFGGRNEQFF. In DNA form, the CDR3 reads TGTGCCAGCAGTTTTGGCGGTCGCAATGAGCAGTTCTTC. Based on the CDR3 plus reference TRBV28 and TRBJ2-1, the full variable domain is DVKVTQSSRYLVKRTGEKVFLECVQDMDHENMFWYRQDPGLGLRLIYFSYDVKMKEKGDIPEGYSVSREKKERFSLILESASTNQTSMYLCASSFGGRNEQFFGPGTRLTVL.

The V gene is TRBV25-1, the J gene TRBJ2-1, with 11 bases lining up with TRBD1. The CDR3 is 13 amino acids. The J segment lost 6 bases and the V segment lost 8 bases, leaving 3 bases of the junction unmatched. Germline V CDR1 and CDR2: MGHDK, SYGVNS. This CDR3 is CASGDRGTNEQFF. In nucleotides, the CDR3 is TGTGCCAGCGGGGACAGGGGGACCAATGAGCAGTTCTTC.

The CDR3 nucleotides read TGCGCCAGCAGCACGGTGTCTTATGAAAAACTGTTTTTT. This codes for CASSTVSYEKLFF. The V gene is TRBV4-1, the J gene TRBJ1-4; no clear D. CDR1 is MGHRA, CDR2 YSYEKL, per germline. The V gene lost 5 bases and the J gene lost 6 bases, with 10 bases spanning the gap. The CDR3 runs 13 residues.

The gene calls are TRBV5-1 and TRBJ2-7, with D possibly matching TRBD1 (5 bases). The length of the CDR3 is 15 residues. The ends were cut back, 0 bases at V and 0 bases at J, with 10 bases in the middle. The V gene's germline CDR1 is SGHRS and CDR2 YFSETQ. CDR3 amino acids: CASSLEARDSYEQYF. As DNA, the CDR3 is TGCGCCAGCAGCTTGGAAGCCAGGGACTCCTACGAGCAGTACTTC.

CDR3 loop: CASSLGGAGLRDTQYF. The CDR3 nucleotides are TGTGCCAGCAGCTTAGGCGGGGCAGGTCTAAGAGATACGCAGTATTTT. This sequence joins TRBV7-9 and TRBJ2-3; tentative D call: TRBD2 (6 bases). The V end lost 1 base, the J end lost 5 bases, and 16 bases lay between the germline ends. Germline V gene sequence: CDR1 SEHNR, CDR2 FQNEAQ (reference sequence). CDR3 length: 16 residues.

The CDR3 nucleotides are TGCGCCAGCAGCCCTGAAGGGACTTCACCCCTCCACTTT. As protein: CASSPEGTSPLHF. The chain employs TRBV5-1 and TRBJ1-6; D is perhaps TRBD1 (5 bases). V gave up 4 bases and J gave up 9 bases, with 11 bases separating them. The CDR3 covers 13 residues. Germline V CDR1 and CDR2: SGHRS, YFSETQ.

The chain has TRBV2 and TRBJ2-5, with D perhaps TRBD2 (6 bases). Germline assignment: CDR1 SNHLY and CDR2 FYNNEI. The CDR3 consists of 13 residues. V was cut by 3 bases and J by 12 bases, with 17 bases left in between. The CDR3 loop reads CASSDSGSKIKYF. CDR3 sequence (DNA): TGTGCCAGCAGTGACTCCGGGAGCAAAATTAAGTACTTC. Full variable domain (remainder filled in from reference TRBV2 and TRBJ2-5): EPEVTQTPSHQVTQMGQEVILRCVPISNHLYFYWYRQILGQKVEFLVSFYNNEISEKSEIFDDQFSVERPDGSNFTLKIRSTKLEDSAMYFCASSDSGSKIKYFGPGTRLLVL.

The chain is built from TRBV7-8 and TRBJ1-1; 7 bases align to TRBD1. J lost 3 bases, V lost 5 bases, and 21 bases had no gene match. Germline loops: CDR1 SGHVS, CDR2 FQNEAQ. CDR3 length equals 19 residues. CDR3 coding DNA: TGTGCCAGCAGCCGACCCGGCTCCGGGGACAGCTGGGTGTACACTGAAGCTTTCTTT. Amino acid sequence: CASSRPGSGDSWVYTEAFF.

Written as DNA, the CDR3 is TGTGCCAGCAGCTTAACAACAGGGGACTATGGCTACACCTTC. Translated, it gives CASSLTTGDYGYTF. The J gene is TRBJ1-2, the V gene TRBV11-2, with TRBD1 identical over 7 bases. Per the germline V gene, CDR1 is SGHAT and CDR2 is FQNNGV. The CDR3 runs to 14 residues. Germline trimming cut 2 bases from V and 3 bases from J; bases unmatched to any gene: 3.